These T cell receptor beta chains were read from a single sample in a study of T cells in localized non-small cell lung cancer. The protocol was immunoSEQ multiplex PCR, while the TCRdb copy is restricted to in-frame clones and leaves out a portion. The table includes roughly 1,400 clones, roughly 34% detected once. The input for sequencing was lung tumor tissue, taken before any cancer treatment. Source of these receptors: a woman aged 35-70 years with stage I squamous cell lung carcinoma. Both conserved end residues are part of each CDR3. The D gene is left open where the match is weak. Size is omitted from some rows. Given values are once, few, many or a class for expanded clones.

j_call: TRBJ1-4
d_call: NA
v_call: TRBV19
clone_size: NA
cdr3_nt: TGTGCCAGTAGTTTGAGACAGGATGAAAAACTGTTTTTT
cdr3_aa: CASSLRQDEKLFF

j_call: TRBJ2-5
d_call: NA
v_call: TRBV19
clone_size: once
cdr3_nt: TGTGCCACCCTAGGAGGGGGGCTACAAGAGACCCAGTACTTC
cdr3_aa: CATLGGGLQETQYF

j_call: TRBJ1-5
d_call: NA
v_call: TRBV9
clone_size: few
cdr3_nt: TGTGCCAGCAGTGATGAAAGGGGCGGACAGCCCCAGCATTTT
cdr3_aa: CASSDERGGQPQHF

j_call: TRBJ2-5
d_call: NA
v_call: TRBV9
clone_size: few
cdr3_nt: TGTGCCAGCAGCGGATCACAAGGAAAGGCCAAGTACTTC
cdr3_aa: CASSGSQGKAKYF

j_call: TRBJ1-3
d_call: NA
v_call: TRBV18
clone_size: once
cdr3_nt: TGTGCCAGCTCACCCCCGACAGATCGCCGAAACACCATATATTTT
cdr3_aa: CASSPPTDRRNTIYF

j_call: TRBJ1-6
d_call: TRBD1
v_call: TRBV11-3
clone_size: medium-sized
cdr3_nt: TGTGCCAGCAGCGTGTCACAGGGGGCGGGAAATTCACCCCTCCACTTT
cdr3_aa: CASSVSQGAGNSPLHF

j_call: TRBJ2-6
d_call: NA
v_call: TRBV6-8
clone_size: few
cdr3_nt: TGTGCCACATGCCCAGCGGAGGGGCCAACTGGGGCCAACGTCCTGACTTTC
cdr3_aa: CATCPAEGPTGANVLTF

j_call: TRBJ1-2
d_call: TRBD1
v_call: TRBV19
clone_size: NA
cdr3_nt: TGTGCCAGTAGGGCCTCGGGACAGGGGGCGAACACCTTC
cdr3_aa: CASRASGQGANTF

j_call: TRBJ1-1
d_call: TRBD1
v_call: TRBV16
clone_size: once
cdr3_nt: TGTGCCAGCAGCCAGCGGGACAGGGGTGTATACACTGAAGCTTTCTTT
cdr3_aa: CASSQRDRGVYTEAFF

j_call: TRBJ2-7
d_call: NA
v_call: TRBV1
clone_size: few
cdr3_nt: TGCGCCAGCAGCCAAGATTCCGACAGGGAAAACGAGCAGTACTTC
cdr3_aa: CASSQDSDRENEQYF

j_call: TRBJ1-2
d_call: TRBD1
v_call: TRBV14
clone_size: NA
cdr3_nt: TGTGCCAGCAGCAAACCGGGACAGGGTACAATCGATGGCTACACCTTC
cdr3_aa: CASSKPGQGTIDGYTF

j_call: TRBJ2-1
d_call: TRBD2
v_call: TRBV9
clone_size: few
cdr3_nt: TGTGCCAGCAGCGCAGAGACTAGCGGGACCAATGAGCAGTTCTTC
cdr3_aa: CASSAETSGTNEQFF

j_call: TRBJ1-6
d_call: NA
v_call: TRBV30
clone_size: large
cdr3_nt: TGTGCCTGGAGTACTCTGGGATTTAATTCACCCCTCCACTTT
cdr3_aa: CAWSTLGFNSPLHF

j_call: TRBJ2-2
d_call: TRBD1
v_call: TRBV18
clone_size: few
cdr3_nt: TGTGCCAGCTCACTTAGACAGGGCGATGCCGGGGAGCTGTTTTTT
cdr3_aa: CASSLRQGDAGELFF

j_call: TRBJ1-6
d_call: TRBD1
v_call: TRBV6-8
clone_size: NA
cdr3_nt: TGTGCCAGCAGTTACTTACAGGGGGCGAATGGGAATTCACCCCTCCACTTT
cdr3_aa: CASSYLQGANGNSPLHF

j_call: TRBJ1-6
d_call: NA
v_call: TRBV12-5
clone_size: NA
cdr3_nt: TGTGCTAGTGGGGGGGACGGGTATAATTCACCCCTCCACTTT
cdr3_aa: CASGGDGYNSPLHF

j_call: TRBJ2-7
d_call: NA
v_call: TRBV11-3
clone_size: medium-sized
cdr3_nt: TGTGCCAGCAGCTTAGGCTCCAGGGTTTACGAGCAGTACTTC
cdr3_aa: CASSLGSRVYEQYF

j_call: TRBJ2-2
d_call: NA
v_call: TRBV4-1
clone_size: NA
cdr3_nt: TGCGCCAGCAGCCAAGGGACAGCCTCCTTAACCGGGGAGCTGTTTTTT
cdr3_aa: CASSQGTASLTGELFF

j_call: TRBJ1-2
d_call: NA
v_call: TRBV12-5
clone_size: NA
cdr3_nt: TGTGCTAGTGGTTTGCTGACAGGTTCCATCTATGGCTACACCTTC
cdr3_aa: CASGLLTGSIYGYTF

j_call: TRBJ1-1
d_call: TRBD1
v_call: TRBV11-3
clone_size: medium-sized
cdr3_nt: TGTGCCAGCAGCTCTCCGGGACAGGGGGCGGCTGAAGCTTTCTTT
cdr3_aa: CASSSPGQGAAEAFF

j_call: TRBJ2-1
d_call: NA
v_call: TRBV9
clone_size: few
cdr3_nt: TGTGCCAGCAGCGTAGATAGGGGGAACAATGAGCAGTTCTTC
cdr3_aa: CASSVDRGNNEQFF

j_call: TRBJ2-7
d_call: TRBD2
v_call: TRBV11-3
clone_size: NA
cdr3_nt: TGTGCCAGCAGCTTCCGGGACTACACCTACGAGCAGTACTTC
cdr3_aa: CASSFRDYTYEQYF

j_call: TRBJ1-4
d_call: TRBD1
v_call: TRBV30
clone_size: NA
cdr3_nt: TGTGCCTGGAGCCTTAACAGGGGGGAAAAACTGTTTTTT
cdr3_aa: CAWSLNRGEKLFF

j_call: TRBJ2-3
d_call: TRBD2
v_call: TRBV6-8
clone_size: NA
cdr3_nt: TGTGCCAGCAGTCGTGGACTAGTCAGCACAGATACGCAGTATTTT
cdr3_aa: CASSRGLVSTDTQYF

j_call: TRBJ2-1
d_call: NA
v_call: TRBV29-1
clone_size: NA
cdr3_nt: TGCAGCGCACCGGTTTCCGGATCCTACAATGAGCAGTTCTTC
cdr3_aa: CSAPVSGSYNEQFF

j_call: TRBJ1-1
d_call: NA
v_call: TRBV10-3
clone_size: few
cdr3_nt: TGTGCCATCAGTGAGTCAGGGGGATGGACTGAAGCTTTCTTT
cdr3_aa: CAISESGGWTEAFF

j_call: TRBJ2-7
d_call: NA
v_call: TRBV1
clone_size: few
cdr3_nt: TGCGCCAGCAGCCAAGACCCAGGCCCCTACGAGCAGTACTTC
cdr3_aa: CASSQDPGPYEQYF

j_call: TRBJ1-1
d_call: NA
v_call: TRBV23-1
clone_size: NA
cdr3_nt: TGCGCCAGCAGCCACCGAGGGGGTACAGACACTGAAGCTTTCTTT
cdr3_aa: CASSHRGGTDTEAFF

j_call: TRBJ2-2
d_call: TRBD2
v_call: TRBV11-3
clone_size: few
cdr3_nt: TGTGCCAGCAGCTTGCCTAGCGGGGCAGATAGCACCGGGGAGCTGTTTTTT
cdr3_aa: CASSLPSGADSTGELFF

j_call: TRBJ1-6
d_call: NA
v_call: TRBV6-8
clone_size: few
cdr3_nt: TGTGCCATCAGGAGGGGGGGTAATTACTCACCCCTCCACTTT
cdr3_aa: CAIRRGGNYSPLHF

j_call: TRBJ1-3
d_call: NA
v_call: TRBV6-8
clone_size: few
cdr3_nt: TGTGCCAGCAGTACAGGGTTCTCTGGAAACACCATATATTTT
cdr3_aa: CASSTGFSGNTIYF

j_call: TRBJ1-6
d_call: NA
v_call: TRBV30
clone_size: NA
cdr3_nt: TGTGCCTGGAGCATCCAGGGGATCCCTATCACCCTCCACTTT
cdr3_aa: CAWSIQGIPITLHF

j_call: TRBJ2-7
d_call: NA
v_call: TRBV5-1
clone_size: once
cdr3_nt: TGCGCCAGCAGCTTGGCTGAGGAGGGAAACCGCTACGAGCAGTACTTC
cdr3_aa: CASSLAEEGNRYEQYF

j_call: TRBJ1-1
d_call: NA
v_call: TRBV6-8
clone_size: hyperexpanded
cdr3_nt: TGTGCCAGCAGTTATCCTACCCAGGGGAACACTGAAGCTTTCTTT
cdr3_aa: CASSYPTQGNTEAFF

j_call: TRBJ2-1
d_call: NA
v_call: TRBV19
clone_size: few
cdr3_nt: TGTGCCAGTAATGACGGAAGCTCCTACAATGAGCAGTTCTTC
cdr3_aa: CASNDGSSYNEQFF

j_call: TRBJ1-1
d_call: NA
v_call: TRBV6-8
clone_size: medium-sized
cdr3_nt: TGTGCCAGCAGCAAGGAGGGGGGAACTGAAGCTTTCTTT
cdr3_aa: CASSKEGGTEAFF

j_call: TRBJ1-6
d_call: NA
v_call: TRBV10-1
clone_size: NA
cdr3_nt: TGCGCCAGCAGTGAGTCGCAGGGGAAAGGCTCACCCCTCCACTTT
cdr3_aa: CASSESQGKGSPLHF

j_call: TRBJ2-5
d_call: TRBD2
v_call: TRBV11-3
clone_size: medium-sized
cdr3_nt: TGTGCCAGCACCTGGGGTCCTACCGGGACTAGCACAGAGACCCAGTACTTC
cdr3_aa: CASTWGPTGTSTETQYF

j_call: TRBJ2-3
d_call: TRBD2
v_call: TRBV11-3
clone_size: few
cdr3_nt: TGTGCCAGCAGCCAGATTCTAGCGGGGACTAGCACAGATACGCAGTATTTT
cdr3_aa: CASSQILAGTSTDTQYF

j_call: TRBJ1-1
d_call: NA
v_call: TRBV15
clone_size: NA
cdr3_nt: TGTGCCACCAGCAGGGGGGACATTTTGTTGGGGGAAGCTTTCTTT
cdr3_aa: CATSRGDILLGEAFF

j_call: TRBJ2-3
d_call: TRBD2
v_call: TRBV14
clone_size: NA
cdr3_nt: TGTGCCAGCAGCCAAGAAGGGAGGCTAGCGGGGGTGGCAGATACGCAGTATTTT
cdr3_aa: CASSQEGRLAGVADTQYF

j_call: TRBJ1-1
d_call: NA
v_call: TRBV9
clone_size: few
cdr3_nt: TGTGCCAGCAGCCCTCAGTCTTATCCGGGGACTGAAGCTTTCTTT
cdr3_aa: CASSPQSYPGTEAFF

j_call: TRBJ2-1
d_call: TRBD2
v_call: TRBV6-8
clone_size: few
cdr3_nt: TGTGCCATCAGAAGTGAGCCCCTAATAGCGGGGGGTTACAATGAGCAGTTCTTC
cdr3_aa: CAIRSEPLIAGGYNEQFF

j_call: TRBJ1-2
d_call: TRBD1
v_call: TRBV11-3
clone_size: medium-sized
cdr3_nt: TGTGCCAGCAGCTTATTTAAGGGGGCAAATTATGGCTACACCTTC
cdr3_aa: CASSLFKGANYGYTF

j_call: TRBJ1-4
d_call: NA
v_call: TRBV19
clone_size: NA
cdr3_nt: TGTGCCAGTAACATACTGGGGCACGAAAAACTGTTTTTT
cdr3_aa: CASNILGHEKLFF

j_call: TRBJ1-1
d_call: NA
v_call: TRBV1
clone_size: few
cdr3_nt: TGCGCCAGCAGACCACCGGGACAGGGTTACACTGAAGCTTTCTTT
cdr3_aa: CASRPPGQGYTEAFF

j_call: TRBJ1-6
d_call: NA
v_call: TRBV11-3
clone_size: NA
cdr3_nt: TGTGCCAGCAGCTTAGAAGGGGAGGAATCACCCCTCCACTTT
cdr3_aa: CASSLEGEESPLHF

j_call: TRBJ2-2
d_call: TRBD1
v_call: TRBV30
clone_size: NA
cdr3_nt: TGTGCCTGGAGTGTACTCCAGGGGGCTCTGACCGGGGAGCTGTTTTTT
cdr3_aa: CAWSVLQGALTGELFF

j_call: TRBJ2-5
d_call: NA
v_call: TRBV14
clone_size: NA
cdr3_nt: TGTGCCAGCAGCCAAGTGGGACCGAGAGGAGAGACCCAGTACTTC
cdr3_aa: CASSQVGPRGETQYF